A single T cell receptor beta chain is shown here with its context. The antigen it recognizes is unknown. It has no much larger one-base neighbor in the sample; base qualities were not kept. The TCR beta CDR3 regions were amplified from the RNA transcripts. The first round of RT-PCR for the TCR CDR3 was performed with the HTBI primer set and the Qiagen OneStep RT-PCR kit. Libraries were constructed in a second round of multiplex PCR, after which size selection and purification were performed. Sequencing of the libraries was done on an Illumina HiSeq2000 using paired-end 100 bp reads. Per the original workflow: SOAPnuke was used to process the raw data, throwing out any read that contained adapters or uncalled bases, had a mean Phred below 15, or lacked an exact constant-primer or identifier match. High-quality paired reads were merged with COPE v1.2.5, and unique nucleotide sequences were defined as clonotypes. MiTCR v1.1 was used to align the clonotypes against IMGT TRBV, TRBD and TRBJ reference segments. The analysis was restricted to V-J combinations with a frequency above 0.0001, which together covered 98% to 99.2% of the repertoires. A TCS score was defined as the ratio of F50 (clonal expansion) to E x V (chaos), with BLOSUM62-based TCRdist applied between CDR3 peptides within each V-J. Welch's t-statistics and random forest reduced roughly 500 V-J features to roughly 13, which were used in a naive Bayes classifier (R e1071). Using fastp trimming at Q25 and MiXCR clonotype assembly, TCRdb reanalyzed the public sequencing data and kept in-frame beta chains. Rows matching on CDR3 protein sequence are summarized as one entry with the most common DNA and genes. The V and J calls come from TCRdb's annotation, not from the publication. The sample contains over 250,000 distinct CDR3 sequences, about a sixth of them found a single time. The top ten clonotypes cover just over 55% of the sample.

In the ophthalmopathy patients, disease was moderately to severely active, with a Clinical Activity Score of 3 or more, a NOSPECS grade of 4 or more, and a duration of less than 3 months. Any patient with an uncontrolled infection, another autoimmune disease, pregnancy or lactation was excluded. Diagnoses relied on clinical symptoms, serum thyroxine and TRAb, thyroid ultrasound and orbital computed tomography. Ficoll-Paque density gradient centrifugation was used to isolate PBMCs from around 10 ml of fresh peripheral blood. Total RNA was extracted using Trizol reagent, and RNA quality was assessed on an Agilent 2100 Bioanalyzer. The CDR3, cysteine through phenylalanine, is 14 amino acids long. Only CDR3 DNA remains: 42 bases, in frame from the first base. V loses 0 bases of germline sequence and J loses 2 bases, and the interval between the two ends is 5 bases. CDR1 MNHNS and CDR2 SASEGT were looked up in the germline V gene.

This sample was included in a study of T cells in Graves' hyperthyroidism and ophthalmopathy (dated by TCRdb to about 2019). About the investigation overall: Peripheral blood samples were taken at initial diagnosis, before any treatment was given. Following sampling, methimazole starting at 30 mg daily was given to hyperthyroidism patients, and high-dose intravenous methylprednisolone was given to ophthalmopathy patients. In about 6 Graves' hyperthyroidism patients, the study also compared T-cell repertoires from thyroid tissue with T-cell repertoires from blood. The roughly 99 discovery patients were divided at random into training and test sets in a 7:3 ratio. The paper describes TCR Vbeta CDR3 sequencing of some 130 peripheral blood samples, made up of 43 ophthalmopathy patients, 70 to 75 hyperthyroidism patients and 17 progressor patients. An independent validation cohort of some 18 hyperthyroidism patients and more than 15 patients who later progressed to ophthalmopathy tested prospective prediction of ophthalmopathy. To identify TCR V-J signatures that set the groups apart, the researchers used a discovery cohort of about a hundred patients, made up of about 44 with Graves' ophthalmopathy and 55 to 65 with stable Graves' hyperthyroidism. Overall study outcomes, separate from this receptor: No statistical method was used to fix the sample size in advance, and group allocation was not hidden from the investigators. During validation, the model predicted progression to ophthalmopathy a median of approximately 7 months ahead of onset, with roughly 65% sensitivity and 72% to 80% specificity. A model built on a 13 V-J signature distinguished ophthalmopathy from stable hyperthyroidism, reaching over 85% sensitivity and approximately 81% specificity in cross-validation and 80%/75% in testing. Most expanded thyroid clonotypes (frequency above 0.001) were also detected in blood, suggesting blood repertoires may reflect thyroid immune responses.

The TCR comes from a woman aged 55-75 years with Graves' ophthalmopathy. The chain was built from TRBV6-1 and TRBJ1-5; 5 matching bases give a weak D call of TRBD1. Sequencing was done on a sample of blood. The base sequence is TGTGCCAGCAGTGAAGCGGGGGGCAATCAGCCCCAGCATTTT. Its coded protein is CASSEAGGNQPQHF.